This TCR beta chain stems from a study of shared T cell receptors in the human thymus. The CDR3 contains 14 residues. Germline V lookup: CDR1 LNHDA, CDR2 SQIVND (reference sequence). V was pared by 5 bases and J by 0 bases, with 7 bases between. The assay was immunoSEQ multiplex PCR, and TCRdb's table has in-frame clones only and misses some. The data show hundreds of thousands of clones, more than 85% seen once. This rearrangement joins TRBV19 to TRBJ1-4; D uncertain. This TCR was sampled from a human donor. Sequencing was carried out using thymocytes. The CDR3 DNA sequence: TGTGCCAGTAGTTTCTTTACAACTAATGAAAAACTGTTTTTT. Its protein product is CASSFFTTNEKLFF.